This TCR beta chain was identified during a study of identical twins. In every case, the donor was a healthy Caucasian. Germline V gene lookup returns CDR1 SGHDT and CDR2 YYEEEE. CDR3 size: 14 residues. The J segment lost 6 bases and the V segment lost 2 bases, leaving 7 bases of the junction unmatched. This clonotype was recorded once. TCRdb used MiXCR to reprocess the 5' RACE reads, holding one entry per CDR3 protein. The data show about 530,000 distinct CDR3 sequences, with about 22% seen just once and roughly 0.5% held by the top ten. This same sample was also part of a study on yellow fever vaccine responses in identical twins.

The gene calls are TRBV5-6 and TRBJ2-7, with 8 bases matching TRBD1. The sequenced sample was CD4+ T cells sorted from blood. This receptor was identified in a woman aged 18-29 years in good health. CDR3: CASSLWTGHGEQYF. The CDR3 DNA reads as TGTGCCAGCAGCTTATGGACAGGGCACGGCGAGCAGTACTTC. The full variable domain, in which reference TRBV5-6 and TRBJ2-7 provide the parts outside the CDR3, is DAGVTQSPTHLIKTRGQQVTLRCSPKSGHDTVSWYQQALGQGPQFIFQYYEEEERQRGNFPDRFSGHQFPNYSSELNVNALLLGDSALYLCASSLWTGHGEQYFGPGTRLTVT.